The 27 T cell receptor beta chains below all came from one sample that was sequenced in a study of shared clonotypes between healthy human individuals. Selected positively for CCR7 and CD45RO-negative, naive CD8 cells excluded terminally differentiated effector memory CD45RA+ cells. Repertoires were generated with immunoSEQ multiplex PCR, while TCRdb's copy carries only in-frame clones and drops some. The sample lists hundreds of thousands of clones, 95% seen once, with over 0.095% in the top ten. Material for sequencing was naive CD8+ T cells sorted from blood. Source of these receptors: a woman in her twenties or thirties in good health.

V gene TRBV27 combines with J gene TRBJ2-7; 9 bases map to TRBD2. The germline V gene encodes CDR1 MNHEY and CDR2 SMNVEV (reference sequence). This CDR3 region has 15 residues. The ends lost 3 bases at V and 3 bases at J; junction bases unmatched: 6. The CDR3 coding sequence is TGTGCCAGCAGTTTGGGCGGGAGGGGACACTACGAGCAGTACTTC. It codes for CASSLGGRGHYEQYF.

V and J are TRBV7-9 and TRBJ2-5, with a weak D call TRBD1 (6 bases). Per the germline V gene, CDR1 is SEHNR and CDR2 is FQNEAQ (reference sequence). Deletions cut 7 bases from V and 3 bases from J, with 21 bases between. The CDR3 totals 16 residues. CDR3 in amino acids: CASTNPPDRFEETQYF. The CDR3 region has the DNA TGTGCCAGCACCAACCCCCCCGACAGGTTCGAAGAGACCCAGTACTTC.

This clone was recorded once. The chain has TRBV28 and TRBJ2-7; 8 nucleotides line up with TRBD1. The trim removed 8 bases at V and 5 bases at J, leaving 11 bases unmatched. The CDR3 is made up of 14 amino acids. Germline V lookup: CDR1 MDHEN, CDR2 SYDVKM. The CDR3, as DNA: TGTGCCAGCTCTGGGGGGCAGGGGGCCAACGAGCAGTACTTC. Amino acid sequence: CASSGGQGANEQYF.

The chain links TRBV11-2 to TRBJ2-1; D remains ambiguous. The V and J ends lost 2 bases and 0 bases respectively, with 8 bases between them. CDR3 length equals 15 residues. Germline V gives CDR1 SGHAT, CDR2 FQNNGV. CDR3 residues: CASSLFGNSYNEQFF. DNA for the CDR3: TGTGCCAGCAGCTTATTTGGTAACTCCTACAATGAGCAGTTCTTC.

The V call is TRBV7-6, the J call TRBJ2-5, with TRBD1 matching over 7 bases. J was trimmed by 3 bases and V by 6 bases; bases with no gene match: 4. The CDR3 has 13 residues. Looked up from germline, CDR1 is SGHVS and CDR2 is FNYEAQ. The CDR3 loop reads CASRDGTEETQYF. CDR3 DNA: TGTGCCAGCAGGGACGGGACAGAAGAGACCCAGTACTTC.

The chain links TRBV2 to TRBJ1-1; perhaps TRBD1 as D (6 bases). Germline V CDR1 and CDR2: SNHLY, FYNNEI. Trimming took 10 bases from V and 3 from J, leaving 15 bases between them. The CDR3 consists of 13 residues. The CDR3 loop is CAIPGGLDTEAFF. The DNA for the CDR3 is TGTGCCATCCCTGGGGGGCTCGACACTGAAGCTTTCTTT. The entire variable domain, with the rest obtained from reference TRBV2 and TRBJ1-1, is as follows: EPEVTQTPSHQVTQMGQEVILRCVPISNHLYFYWYRQILGQKVEFLVSFYNNEISEKSEIFDDQFSVERPDGSNFTLKIRSTKLEDSAMYFCAIPGGLDTEAFFGQGTRLTVV.

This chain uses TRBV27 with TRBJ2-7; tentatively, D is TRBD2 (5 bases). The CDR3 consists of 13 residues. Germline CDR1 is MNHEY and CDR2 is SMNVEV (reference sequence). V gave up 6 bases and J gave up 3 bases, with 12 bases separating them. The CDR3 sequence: CASRLGEGYEQYF. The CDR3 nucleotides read TGTGCCAGCAGACTAGGAGAAGGCTACGAGCAGTACTTC.

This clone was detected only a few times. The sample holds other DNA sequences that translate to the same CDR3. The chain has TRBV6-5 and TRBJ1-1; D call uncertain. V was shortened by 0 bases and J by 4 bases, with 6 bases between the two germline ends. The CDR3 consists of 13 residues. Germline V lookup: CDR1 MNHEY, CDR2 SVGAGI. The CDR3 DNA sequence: TGTGCCAGCAGTTACTCGGGAGTCACTGAAGCTTTCTTT. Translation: CASSYSGVTEAFF.

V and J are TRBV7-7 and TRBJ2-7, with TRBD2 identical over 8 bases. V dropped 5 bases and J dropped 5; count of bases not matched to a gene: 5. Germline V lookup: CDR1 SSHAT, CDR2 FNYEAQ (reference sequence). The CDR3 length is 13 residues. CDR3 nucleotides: TGTGCCAGCAGCACAGGACTAGCCCACGAGCAGTACTTC. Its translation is CASSTGLAHEQYF.

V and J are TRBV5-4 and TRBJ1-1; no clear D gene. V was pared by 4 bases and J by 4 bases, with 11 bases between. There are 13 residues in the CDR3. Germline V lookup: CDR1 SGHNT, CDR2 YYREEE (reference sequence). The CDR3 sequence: CASSDVPVTEAFF. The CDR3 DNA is TGTGCCAGCAGCGACGTACCGGTCACTGAAGCTTTCTTT.

The chain's CDR3 is CASSQEGVLAYGYTF. The CDR3 bases are TGTGCCAGCAGCCAAGAAGGGGTCTTGGCATATGGCTACACCTTC. The chain couples TRBV14 to TRBJ1-2; weak D call: TRBD1 (5 bases). CDR1 and CDR2 (germline): SGHDN, FVKESK. The CDR3 is 15 amino acids. Trimming pared 0 bases from V and 5 bases from J, leaving 13 bases between.

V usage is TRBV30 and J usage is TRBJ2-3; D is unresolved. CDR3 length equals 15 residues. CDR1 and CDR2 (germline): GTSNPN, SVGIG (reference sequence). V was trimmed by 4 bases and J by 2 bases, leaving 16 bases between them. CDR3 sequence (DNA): TGTGCCTGGACCCAGAGTCTGGTCCTCACAGATACGCAGTATTTT. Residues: CAWTQSLVLTDTQYF.

The CDR3, as DNA: TGTGCCAGCAGCGAGGACACTTTGGGGAACGAGCAGTACTTC. Translating it yields CASSEDTLGNEQYF. The rearrangement joins TRBV11-2 to TRBJ2-5, with a tentative D call TRBD1 (5 bases). The DNA end favors TRBJ2-7, so the J call may be wrong. From germline, CDR1 is SGHAT and CDR2 FQNNGV. The CDR3 totals 14 residues.

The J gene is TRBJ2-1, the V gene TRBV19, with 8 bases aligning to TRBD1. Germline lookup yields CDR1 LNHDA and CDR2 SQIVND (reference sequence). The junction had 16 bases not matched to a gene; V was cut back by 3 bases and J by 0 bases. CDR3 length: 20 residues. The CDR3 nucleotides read TGTGCCAGTAGTATCATCGGACAGGGTCAGAGCGGAGGCTCCTACAATGAGCAGTTCTTC. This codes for CASSIIGQGQSGGSYNEQFF.

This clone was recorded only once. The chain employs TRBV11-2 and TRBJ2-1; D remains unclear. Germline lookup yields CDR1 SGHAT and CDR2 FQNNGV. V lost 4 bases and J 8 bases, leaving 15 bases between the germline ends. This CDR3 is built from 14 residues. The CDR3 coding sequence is TGTGCCAGCAGCTCCCCAGGTCCCGGCCATGAGCAGTTCTTC. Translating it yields CASSSPGPGHEQFF.

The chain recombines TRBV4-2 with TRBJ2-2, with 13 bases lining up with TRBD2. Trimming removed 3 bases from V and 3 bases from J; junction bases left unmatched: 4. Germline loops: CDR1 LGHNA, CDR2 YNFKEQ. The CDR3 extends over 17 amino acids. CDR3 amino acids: CASSHPGLAGDTGELFF. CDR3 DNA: TGTGCCAGCAGCCACCCCGGACTAGCGGGAGACACCGGGGAGCTGTTTTTT.

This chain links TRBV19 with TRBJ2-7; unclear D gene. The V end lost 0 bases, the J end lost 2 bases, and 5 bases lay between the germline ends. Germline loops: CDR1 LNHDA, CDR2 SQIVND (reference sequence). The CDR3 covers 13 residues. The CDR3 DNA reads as TGTGCCAGTAGTATAGAGCCCACCTACGAGCAGTACTTC. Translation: CASSIEPTYEQYF. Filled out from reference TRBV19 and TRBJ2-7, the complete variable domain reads DGGITQSPKYLFRKEGQNVTLSCEQNLNHDAMYWYRQDPGQGLRLIYYSQIVNDFQKGDIAEGYSVSREKKESFPLTVTSAQKNPTAFYLCASSIEPTYEQYFGPGTRLTVT.

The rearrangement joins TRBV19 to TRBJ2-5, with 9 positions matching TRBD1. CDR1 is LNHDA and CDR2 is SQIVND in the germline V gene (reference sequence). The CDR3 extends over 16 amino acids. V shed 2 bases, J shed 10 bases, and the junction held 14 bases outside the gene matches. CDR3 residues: CASSISTGGPPGVQYF. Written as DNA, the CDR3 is TGTGCCAGTAGTATATCGACAGGGGGGCCACCCGGGGTCCAGTACTTC.

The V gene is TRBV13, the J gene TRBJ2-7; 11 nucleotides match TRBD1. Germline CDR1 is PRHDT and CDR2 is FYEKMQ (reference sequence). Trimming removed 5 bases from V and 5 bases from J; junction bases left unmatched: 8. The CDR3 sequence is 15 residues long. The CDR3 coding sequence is TGTGCCAGCAGCGACGGGACAGGGGGGACGGACGAGCAGTACTTC. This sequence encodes CASSDGTGGTDEQYF.

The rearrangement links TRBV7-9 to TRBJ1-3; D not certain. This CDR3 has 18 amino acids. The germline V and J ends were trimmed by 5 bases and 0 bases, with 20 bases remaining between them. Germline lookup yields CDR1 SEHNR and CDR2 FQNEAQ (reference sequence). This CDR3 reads CASSPPIETSPSGNTIYF. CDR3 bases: TGTGCCAGCAGCCCCCCGATTGAGACTTCCCCCTCTGGAAACACCATATATTTT.

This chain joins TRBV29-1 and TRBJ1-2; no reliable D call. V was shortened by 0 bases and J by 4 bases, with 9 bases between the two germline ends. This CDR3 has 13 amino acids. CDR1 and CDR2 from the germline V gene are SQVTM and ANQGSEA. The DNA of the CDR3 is TGCAGCGTTGAAGATAGAGGGTCCTATGGCTACACCTTC. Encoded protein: CSVEDRGSYGYTF.

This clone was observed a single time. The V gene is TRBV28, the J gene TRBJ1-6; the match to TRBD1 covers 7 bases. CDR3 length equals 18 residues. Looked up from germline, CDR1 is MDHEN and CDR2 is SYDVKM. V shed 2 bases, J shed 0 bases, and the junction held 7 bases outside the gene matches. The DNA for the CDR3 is TGTGCCAGCAGTTTAGCCGATCGGGACAGCTCCTATAATTCACCCCTCCACTTT. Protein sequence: CASSLADRDSSYNSPLHF.

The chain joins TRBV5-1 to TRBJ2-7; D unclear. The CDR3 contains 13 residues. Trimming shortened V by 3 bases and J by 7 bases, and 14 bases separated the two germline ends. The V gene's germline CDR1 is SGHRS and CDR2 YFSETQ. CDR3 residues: CASSSRQTAEQYF. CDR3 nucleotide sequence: TGCGCCAGCAGCTCACGCCAGACGGCAGAGCAGTACTTC.

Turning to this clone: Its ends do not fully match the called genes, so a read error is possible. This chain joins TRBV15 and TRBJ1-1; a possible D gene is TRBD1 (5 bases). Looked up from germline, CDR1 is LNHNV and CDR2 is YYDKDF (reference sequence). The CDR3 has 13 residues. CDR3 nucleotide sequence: TGTGCCACCAGCAGAGCCGTAGTCGAAGGGGCAGTCTTT. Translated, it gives CATSRAVVEGAVF.

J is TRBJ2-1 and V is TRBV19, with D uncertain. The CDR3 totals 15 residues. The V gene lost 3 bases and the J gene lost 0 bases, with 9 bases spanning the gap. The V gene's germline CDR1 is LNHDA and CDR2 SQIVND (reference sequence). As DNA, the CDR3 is TGTGCCAGTAGTATGGGTATGGGCTCCTACAATGAGCAGTTCTTC. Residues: CASSMGMGSYNEQFF.

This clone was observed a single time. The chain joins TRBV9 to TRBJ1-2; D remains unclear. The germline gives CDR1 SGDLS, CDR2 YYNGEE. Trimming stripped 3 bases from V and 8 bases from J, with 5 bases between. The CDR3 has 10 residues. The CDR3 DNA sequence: TGTGCCAGCAGCGGCCCCGGCTACACCTTC. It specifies CASSGPGYTF.

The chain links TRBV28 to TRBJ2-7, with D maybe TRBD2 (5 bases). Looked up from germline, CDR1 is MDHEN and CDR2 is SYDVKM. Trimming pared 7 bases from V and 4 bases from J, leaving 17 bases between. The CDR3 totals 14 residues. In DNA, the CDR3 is TGTGCCAGCACCTCTAGGTTGGAGGTTTACGAGCAGTACTTC. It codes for CASTSRLEVYEQYF.